This T cell receptor beta chain comes out of a study of control samples from healthy donors and cancer patients. Comment on this clone: At one boundary the junction diverges from the germline segment, which might be a read error.

TCRdb keeps only in-frame clones here, not all; method: immunoSEQ multiplex PCR. The repertoire holds 200,000 or so clones, with about 94% as singletons. CDR3 length equals 14 residues. CDR1 is LGHDT, CDR2 YNNKEL, per germline (reference sequence). Sequenced input: blood. The sequence was obtained from a man between 45 and 60 years old in good health. The chain links TRBV3-1 (or the pseudogene TRBV3-2) to TRBJ2-7; D ambiguous. The chain's CDR3 is CASSLPRDSNEQYF. CDR3 nucleotide sequence: TGTGCCAGCAGTCTACCACGAGACTCCAACGAGCAGTACTTC.